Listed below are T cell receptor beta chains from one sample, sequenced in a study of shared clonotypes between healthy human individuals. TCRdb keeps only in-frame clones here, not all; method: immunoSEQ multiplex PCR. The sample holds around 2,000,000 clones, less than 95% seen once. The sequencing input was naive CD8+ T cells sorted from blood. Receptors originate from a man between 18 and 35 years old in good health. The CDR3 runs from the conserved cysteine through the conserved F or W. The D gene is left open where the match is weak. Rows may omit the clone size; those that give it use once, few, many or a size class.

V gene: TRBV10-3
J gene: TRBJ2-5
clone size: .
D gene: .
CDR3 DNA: TGTGCCATCAGTGAAGAAGCGGCGGGGACCCAGTACTTC
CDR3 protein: CAISEEAAGTQYF

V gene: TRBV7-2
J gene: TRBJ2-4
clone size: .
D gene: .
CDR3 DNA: TGTGCCAGCAGCTTAGATCCCGCCGGGGTTGCTCAGTACTTC
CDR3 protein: CASSLDPAGVAQYF

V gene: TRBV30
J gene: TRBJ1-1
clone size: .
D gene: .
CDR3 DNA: TGTGCCTGGAGTGTACTAGGTTATGGGACTGAAGCTTTCTTT
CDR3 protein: CAWSVLGYGTEAFF

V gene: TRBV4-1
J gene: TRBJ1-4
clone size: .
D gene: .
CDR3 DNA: TGCGCCAGCAGCCACGAAGGGGAAGGAGAAGATGAAAAACTGTTTTTT
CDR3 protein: CASSHEGEGEDEKLFF

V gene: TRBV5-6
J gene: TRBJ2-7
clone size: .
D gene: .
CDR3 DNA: TGTGCCAGCAGCTCCGACGGGTATGCAATCGAGCAGTACTTC
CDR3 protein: CASSSDGYAIEQYF

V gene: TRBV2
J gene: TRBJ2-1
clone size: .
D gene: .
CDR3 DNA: TGTGCCAGCAGTGAAACAGGGTCCTTTTCTTACAATGAGCAGTTCTTC
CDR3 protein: CASSETGSFSYNEQFF

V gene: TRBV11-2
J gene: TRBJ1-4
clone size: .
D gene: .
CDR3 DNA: TGTGCCAGCAGCTTTTGGGGGGAAAAACTGTTTTTT
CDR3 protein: CASSFWGEKLFF

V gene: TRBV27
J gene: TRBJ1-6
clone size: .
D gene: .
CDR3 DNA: TGTGCCAGCAGTCCACGAGGGGCCTATAATTCACCCCTCCACTTT
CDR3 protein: CASSPRGAYNSPLHF

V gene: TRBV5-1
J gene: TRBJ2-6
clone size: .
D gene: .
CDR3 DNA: TGCGCCAGCAGCTTGGCCGAGGTAACGTTAAGCTCTGGGGCCAACGTCCTGACTTTC
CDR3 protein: CASSLAEVTLSSGANVLTF

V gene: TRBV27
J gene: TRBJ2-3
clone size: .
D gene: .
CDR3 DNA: TGTGCCAGCAGTTACCTTCGGGTAGGCACAGATACGCAGTATTTT
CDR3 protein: CASSYLRVGTDTQYF

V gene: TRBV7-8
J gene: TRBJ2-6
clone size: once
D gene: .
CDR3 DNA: TGTGCCAGCAGCTTAGCGACCGGCTCTGGGGCCAACGTCCTGACTTTC
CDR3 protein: CASSLATGSGANVLTF

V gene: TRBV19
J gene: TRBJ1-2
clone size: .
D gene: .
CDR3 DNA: TGTGCCAGTAGGGCGGTCTATGGCTACACCTTC
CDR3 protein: CASRAVYGYTF

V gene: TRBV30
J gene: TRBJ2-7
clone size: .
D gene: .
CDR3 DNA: TGTGCCTGGAGTGTCGGCAACGAGCAGTACTTC
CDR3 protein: CAWSVGNEQYF

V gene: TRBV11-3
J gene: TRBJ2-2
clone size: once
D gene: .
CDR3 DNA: TGTGCCAGCAGCTTAGGCGGATTAGCCGGGGAGCTGTTTTTT
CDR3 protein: CASSLGGLAGELFF

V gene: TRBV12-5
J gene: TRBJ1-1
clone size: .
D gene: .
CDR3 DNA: TGTGCTAGTGGGCCTGACAGATACACTGAAGCTTTCTTT
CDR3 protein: CASGPDRYTEAFF

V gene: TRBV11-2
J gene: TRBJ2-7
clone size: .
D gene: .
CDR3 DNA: TGTGCCAGCACCGACTGGGACCTAAAACGGGAGCAGTACTTC
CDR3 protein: CASTDWDLKREQYF

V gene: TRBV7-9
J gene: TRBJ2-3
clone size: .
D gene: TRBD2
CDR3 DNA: TGTGCCAGCCGGGGACTAGCGAGCACAGATACGCAGTATTTT
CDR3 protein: CASRGLASTDTQYF

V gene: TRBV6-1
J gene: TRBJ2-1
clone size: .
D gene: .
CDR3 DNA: TGTGCCAGCAAATCTAGCAGTTTTAATAACAATGAGCAGTTCTTC
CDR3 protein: CASKSSSFNNNEQFF

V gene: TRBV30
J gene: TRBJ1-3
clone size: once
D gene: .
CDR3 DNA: TGTGCCTGGAGTGTCAGTGGAAACACCATATATTTT
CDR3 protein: CAWSVSGNTIYF

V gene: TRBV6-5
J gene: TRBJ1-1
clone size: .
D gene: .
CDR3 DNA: TGTGCCAGCAGTTACGGGCAGGGATTTGAAGCTTTCTTT
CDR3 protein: CASSYGQGFEAFF

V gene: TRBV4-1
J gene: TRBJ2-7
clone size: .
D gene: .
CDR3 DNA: TGCGCCAGCAGTTACAGGGAGACCTACGAGCAGTACTTC
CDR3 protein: CASSYRETYEQYF

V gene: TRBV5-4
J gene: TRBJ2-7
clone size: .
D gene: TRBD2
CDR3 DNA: TGTGCCAGCAGCTTGGCTAGCGGGTCCCTCTACGAGCAGTACTTC
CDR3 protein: CASSLASGSLYEQYF

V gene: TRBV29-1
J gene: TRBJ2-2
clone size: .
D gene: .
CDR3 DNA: TGCAGCGTAATATATAACGCGAACACCGGGGAGCTGTTTTTT
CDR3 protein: CSVIYNANTGELFF

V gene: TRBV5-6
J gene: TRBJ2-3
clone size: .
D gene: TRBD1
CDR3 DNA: TGTGCCAGCAGCCCACCCCCCCGACAGGGGGCTCCAGATACGCAGTATTTT
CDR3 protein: CASSPPPRQGAPDTQYF

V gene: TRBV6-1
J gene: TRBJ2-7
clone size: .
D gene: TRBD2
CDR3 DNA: TGTGCCAGCAGTGAAATCCTAGCGGACTCCTACGAGCAGTACTTC
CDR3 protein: CASSEILADSYEQYF

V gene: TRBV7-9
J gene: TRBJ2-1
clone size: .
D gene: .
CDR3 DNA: TGTGCCAGCAGCTTAGACGGTCTTCATGAGCAGTTCTTC
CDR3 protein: CASSLDGLHEQFF